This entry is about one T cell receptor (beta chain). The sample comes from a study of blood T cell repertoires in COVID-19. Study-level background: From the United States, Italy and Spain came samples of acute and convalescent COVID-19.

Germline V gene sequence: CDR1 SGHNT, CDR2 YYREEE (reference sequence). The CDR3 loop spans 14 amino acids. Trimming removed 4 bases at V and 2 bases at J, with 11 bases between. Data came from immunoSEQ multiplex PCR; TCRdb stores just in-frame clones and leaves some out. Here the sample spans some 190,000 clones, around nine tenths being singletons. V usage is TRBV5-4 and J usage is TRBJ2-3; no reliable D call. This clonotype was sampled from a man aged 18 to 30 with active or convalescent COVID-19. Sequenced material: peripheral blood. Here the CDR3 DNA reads TGTGCCAGCAGCGCCGGTTCGGTCACAGATACGCAGTATTTT. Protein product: CASSAGSVTDTQYF.